Below are 16 T cell receptor beta chains sequenced from a single sample in a study of CD8 T cells in ankylosing spondylitis. TCRdb recomputed calls from the 5' RACE reads with MiXCR, one row per CDR3 protein. The sample lists under 300,000 distinct CDR3 sequences, over 8.5% occurring once. Sequenced: blood, either unsorted or a sorted T cell fraction (not recorded which). Receptors were obtained from a male donor with ankylosing spondylitis or in good health (not recorded which).

This clonotype has a count of ten or more. The chain uses TRBV5-1 and TRBJ1-4, with TRBD1 as a possible D gene (5 bases). V was trimmed by 7 bases and J by 8 bases, leaving 9 bases between them. The CDR3 consists of 11 residues. Germline CDR1 reads SGHRS; CDR2 reads YFSETQ. The CDR3 sequence is CASREGEKLFF. In nucleotides, the CDR3 is TGCGCCAGCCGGGAGGGGGAAAAACTGTTTTTT. Together with reference TRBV5-1 and TRBJ1-4, the CDR3 gives the full variable domain: KAGVTQTPRYLIKTRGQQVTLSCSPISGHRSVSWYQQTPGQGLQFLFEYFSETQRNKGNFPGRFSGRQFSNSRSEMNVSTLELGDSALYLCASREGEKLFFGSGTQLSVL.

This clonotype was observed a handful of times. CDR3 sequence reads: CASSSETGGGEKLFF. For the CDR3, the DNA is TGTGCCAGCAGCTCCGAGACAGGGGGCGGAGAAAAACTGTTTTTT. The chain recombines TRBV7-2 with TRBJ1-4; 10 positions agree with TRBD1. Germline V gives CDR1 SGHTA, CDR2 FQGNSA. CDR3 size: 15 residues. J gave up 8 bases and V 4 bases, and 7 bases lay outside the gene matches.

This clonotype was observed many times. CDR3 in DNA: TGTGCCACCAGTGATTTGGACACAGATACGCAGTATTTT. This encodes CATSDLDTDTQYF. The chain is built from TRBV24-1 and TRBJ2-3; D is unresolved. Germline V lookup: CDR1 KGHDR, CDR2 SFDVKD. The CDR3 has 13 residues. V was clipped by 0 bases and J by 2 bases, with 2 bases between them.

The chain recombines TRBV12-3 or TRBV12-4 with TRBJ2-5, with TRBD1 matching 9 bases. The CDR3 contains 15 residues. V shed 6 bases and J 1 base; nucleotides not matched to a gene: 6. As DNA, the CDR3 is TGTGCCAGCAGCTGGACAGGGGCCATCCAAGAGACCCAGTACTTC. It yields the protein CASSWTGAIQETQYF.

There are many counts of this clonotype. This chain uses TRBV6-1 with TRBJ1-1; D unclear. This CDR3 spans 14 amino acids. Germline loops: CDR1 MNHNS, CDR2 SASEGT. Between the trimmed V and J ends, which lost 7 bases and 3 bases, there was a span of 15 bases. CDR3: CASNPWRDHTEAFF. The CDR3 DNA reads as TGTGCCAGCAACCCCTGGAGAGACCACACTGAAGCTTTCTTT.

Only a few counts were recorded for this clonotype. The chain carries TRBV3-1 and TRBJ2-5; TRBD2 matches at 8 bases. CDR1 is LGHDT, CDR2 YNNKEL, per germline (reference sequence). V shed 10 bases, J shed 1 base, and the junction held 5 bases outside the gene matches. This CDR3 spans 13 amino acids. The CDR3 DNA sequence: TGTGCCACCCTGGCGGGGGGCCAAGAGACCCAGTACTTC. Amino acid sequence: CATLAGGQETQYF.

This clonotype occurred many times. The V and J genes are TRBV10-1 and TRBJ2-2, with D possibly TRBD1 on 5 matching bases. The CDR3 sequence is 14 residues long. The germline gives CDR1 WNHNN, CDR2 SYGVQD (reference sequence). V lost 3 bases and J 4 bases, leaving 9 bases between the germline ends. CDR3 nucleotides: TGCGCCAGCAGTGACAGGGCCTCCACCGGGGAGCTGTTTTTT. Protein product: CASSDRASTGELFF.

Comments on this clonotype: A read error may explain this, as a much larger clone is one base away. The chain carries TRBV27 and TRBJ2-1; 14 bases fit TRBD2. CDR3 length: 14 residues. Germline-derived CDR1 and CDR2 are MNHEY and SMNVEV (reference sequence). For the CDR3, the DNA is TGTGTCAGTAGACTAGCGGGAGGGAACAATGAGCAGTTCTTC. It codes for CVSRLAGGNNEQFF.

This clonotype was seen a handful of times. V usage is TRBV7-9 and J usage is TRBJ1-2; D is unclear. This CDR3 comprises 15 residues. V was clipped by 4 bases and J by 7 bases, with 19 bases between them. Germline lookup yields CDR1 SEHNR and CDR2 FQNEAQ (reference sequence). CDR3 nucleotides: TGTGCCAGCAGCTCGCGAGTTGAGCGGGATAGTGGCTACACCTTC. The encoded protein is CASSSRVERDSGYTF.

The V call is TRBV6-5, the J call TRBJ2-7, with 10 bases that match TRBD1. With V trimmed by 0 bases and J by 6 bases, 5 bases remained unmatched. The length of the CDR3 is 15 residues. CDR1 is MNHEY, CDR2 SVGAGI, per germline. This chain's CDR3 is CASSYSWDRGREQYF. The CDR3 bases are TGTGCCAGCAGTTACTCTTGGGACAGGGGACGCGAGCAGTACTTC.

On this clonotype itself: A much bigger clone sits one base away, suggesting this may be a read error. J is TRBJ2-7 and V is TRBV20-1; 9 bases fit TRBD1. This CDR3 has 13 residues. CDR1 is DFQATT, CDR2 SNEGSKA, per germline (reference sequence). The DNA of the CDR3 is TGCAGTGCTAGGGGACAGGGTCTAGGCGAGGAGTACTTC. Its protein product is CSARGQGLGEEYF.

This chain connects TRBV28 to TRBJ2-2; perhaps TRBD1 as D (5 bases). V dropped 6 bases and J dropped 1 base, with 15 bases sitting between them. The CDR3 consists of 16 residues. Germline V gives CDR1 MDHEN, CDR2 SYDVKM. CDR3 nucleotides: TGTGCCAGCAGGGGTGCAGGACACTTGAACACCGGGGAGCTGTTTTTT. Translation gives CASRGAGHLNTGELFF.

In this sample, this clonotype turned up many times. V usage is TRBV18 and J usage is TRBJ2-7; TRBD2 agrees at 7 bases. Germline V lookup: CDR1 KGHSH, CDR2 LQKENI. V lost 4 bases to trimming and J lost 6 bases; unmatched junction nucleotides: 6. The length of the CDR3 is 13 residues. The CDR3 reads CASSLQWGGEQYF. The CDR3 region has the DNA TGTGCCAGCTCACTACAATGGGGGGGCGAGCAGTACTTC.

Concerning this clonotype: The junction departs from germline at one end; a sequencing error may be responsible. The V gene is TRBV4-2, the J gene TRBJ2-3, with TRBD2 matching 8 bases. Germline V gene sequence: CDR1 LGHNA, CDR2 YNFKEQ. The CDR3 length is 20 residues. DNA of the CDR3: TGTGCCAGCAACCAAGATCGAGTTGCGGGGGGCCTCTCTAGCACAGATACGCAGTATTTT. Protein: CASNQDRVAGGLSSTDTQYF.

The sample holds many counts of this clonotype. V and J are TRBV5-1 and TRBJ2-1; 10 nucleotides match TRBD2. CDR1 and CDR2 (germline): SGHRS, YFSETQ. The V and J ends lost 3 bases and 7 bases, in that order; junction bases with no gene match: 13. CDR3 length: 17 amino acids. DNA for the CDR3: TGCGCCAGCAGCTCCCAACCCCTAGCGGGGGCTACTAATGAGCAGTTCTTC. Amino acid sequence: CASSSQPLAGATNEQFF.

The table lists this clonotype with many counts. The CDR3 loop is CSAPALGQGYEQYF. The CDR3 DNA reads TGCAGTGCTCCCGCCCTAGGACAGGGGTACGAGCAGTACTTC. The V and J genes are TRBV20-1 and TRBJ2-7; the match to TRBD1 covers 9 bases. The germline V gene encodes CDR1 DFQATT and CDR2 SNEGSKA (reference sequence). The CDR3 is made up of 14 amino acids. The ends lost 5 bases at V and 4 bases at J; junction bases unmatched: 9.